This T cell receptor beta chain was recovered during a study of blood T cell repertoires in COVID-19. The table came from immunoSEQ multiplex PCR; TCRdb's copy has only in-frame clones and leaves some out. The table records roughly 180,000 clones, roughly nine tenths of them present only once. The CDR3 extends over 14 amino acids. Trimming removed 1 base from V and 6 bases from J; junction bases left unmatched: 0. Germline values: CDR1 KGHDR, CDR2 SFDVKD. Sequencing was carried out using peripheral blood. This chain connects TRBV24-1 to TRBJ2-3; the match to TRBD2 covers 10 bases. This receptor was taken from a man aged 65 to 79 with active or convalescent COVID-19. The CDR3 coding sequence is TGTGCCACCAGTGATTTTAGCGGGGGGGATACGCAGTATTTT. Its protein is CATSDFSGGDTQYF.